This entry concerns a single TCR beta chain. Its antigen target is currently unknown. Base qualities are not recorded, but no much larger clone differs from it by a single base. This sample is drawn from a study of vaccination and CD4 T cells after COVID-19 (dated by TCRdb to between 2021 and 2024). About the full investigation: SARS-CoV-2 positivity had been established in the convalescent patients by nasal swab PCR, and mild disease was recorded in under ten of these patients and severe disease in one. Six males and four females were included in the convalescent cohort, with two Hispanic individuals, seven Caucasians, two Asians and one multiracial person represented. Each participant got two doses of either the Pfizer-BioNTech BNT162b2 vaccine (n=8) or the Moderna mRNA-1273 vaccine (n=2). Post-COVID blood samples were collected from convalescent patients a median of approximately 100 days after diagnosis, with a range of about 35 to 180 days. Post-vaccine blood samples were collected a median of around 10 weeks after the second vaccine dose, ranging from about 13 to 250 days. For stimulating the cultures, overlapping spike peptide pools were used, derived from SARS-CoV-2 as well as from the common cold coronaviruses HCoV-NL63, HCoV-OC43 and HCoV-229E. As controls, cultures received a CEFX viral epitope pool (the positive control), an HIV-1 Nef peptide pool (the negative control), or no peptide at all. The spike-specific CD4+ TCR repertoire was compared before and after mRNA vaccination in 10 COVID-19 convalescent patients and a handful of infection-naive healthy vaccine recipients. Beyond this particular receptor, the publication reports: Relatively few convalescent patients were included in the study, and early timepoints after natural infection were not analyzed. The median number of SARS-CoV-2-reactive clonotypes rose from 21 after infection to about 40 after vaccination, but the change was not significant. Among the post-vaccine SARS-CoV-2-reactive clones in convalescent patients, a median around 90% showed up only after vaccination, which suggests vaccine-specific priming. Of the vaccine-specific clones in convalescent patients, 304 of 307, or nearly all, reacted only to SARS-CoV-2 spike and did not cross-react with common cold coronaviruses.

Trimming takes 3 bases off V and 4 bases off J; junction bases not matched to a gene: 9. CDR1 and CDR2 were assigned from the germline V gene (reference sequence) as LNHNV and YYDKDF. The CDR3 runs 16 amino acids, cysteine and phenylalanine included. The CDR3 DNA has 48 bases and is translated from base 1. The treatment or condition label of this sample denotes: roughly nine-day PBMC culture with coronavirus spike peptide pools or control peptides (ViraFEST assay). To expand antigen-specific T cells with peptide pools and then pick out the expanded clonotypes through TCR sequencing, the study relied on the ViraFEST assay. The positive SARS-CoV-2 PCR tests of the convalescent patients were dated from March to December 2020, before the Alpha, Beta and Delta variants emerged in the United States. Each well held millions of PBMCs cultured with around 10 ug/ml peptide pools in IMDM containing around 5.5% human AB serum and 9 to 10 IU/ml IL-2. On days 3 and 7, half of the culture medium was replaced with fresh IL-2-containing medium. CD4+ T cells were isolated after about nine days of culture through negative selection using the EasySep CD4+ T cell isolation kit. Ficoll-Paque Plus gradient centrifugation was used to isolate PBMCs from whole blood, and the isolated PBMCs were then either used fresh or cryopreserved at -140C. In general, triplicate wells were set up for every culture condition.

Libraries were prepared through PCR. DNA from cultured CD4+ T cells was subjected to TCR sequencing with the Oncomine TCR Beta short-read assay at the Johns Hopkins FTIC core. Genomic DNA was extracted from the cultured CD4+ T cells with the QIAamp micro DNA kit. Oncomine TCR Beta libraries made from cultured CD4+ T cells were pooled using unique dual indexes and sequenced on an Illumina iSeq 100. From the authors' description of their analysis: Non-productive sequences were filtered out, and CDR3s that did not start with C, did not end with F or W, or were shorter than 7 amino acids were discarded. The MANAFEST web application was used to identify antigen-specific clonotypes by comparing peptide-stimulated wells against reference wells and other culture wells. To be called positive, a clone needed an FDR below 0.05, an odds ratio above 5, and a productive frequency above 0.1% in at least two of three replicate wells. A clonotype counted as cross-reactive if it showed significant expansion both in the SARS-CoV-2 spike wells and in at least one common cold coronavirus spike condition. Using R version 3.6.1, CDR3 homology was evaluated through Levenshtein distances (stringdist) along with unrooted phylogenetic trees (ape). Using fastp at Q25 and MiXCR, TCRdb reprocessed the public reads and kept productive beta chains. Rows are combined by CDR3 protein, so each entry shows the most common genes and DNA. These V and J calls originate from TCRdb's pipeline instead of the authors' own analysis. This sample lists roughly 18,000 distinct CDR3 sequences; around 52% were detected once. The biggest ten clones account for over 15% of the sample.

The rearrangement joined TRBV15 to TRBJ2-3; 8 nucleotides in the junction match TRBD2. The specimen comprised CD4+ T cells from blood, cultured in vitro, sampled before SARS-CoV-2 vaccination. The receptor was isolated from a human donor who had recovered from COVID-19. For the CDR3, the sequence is CATSRGTSGYSDTQYF. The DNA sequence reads TGTGCCACCAGCAGGGGGACTAGTGGCTACTCAGATACGCAGTATTTT.